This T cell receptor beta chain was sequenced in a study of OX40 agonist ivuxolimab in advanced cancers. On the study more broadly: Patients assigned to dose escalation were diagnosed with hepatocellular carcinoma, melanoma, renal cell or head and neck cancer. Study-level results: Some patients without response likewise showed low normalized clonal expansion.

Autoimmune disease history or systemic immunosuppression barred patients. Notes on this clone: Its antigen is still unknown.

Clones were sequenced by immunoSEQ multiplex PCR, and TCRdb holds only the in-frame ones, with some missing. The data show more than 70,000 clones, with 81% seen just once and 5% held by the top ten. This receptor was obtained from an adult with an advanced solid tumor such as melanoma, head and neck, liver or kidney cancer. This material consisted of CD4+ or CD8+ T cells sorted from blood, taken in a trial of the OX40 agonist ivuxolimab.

The CDR3 region has the DNA TGTGCCAGCAGCCAAGATTCCGCTTTGGGCACAGATACGCAGTATTTT. Amino acids: CASSQDSALGTDTQYF. The rearrangement uses TRBV4-2 and TRBJ2-3, with unresolved D. CDR3 length equals 16 residues. In germline, CDR1 is LGHNA, CDR2 YNFKEQ. V dropped 0 bases and J dropped 1 base, with 11 bases sitting between them.